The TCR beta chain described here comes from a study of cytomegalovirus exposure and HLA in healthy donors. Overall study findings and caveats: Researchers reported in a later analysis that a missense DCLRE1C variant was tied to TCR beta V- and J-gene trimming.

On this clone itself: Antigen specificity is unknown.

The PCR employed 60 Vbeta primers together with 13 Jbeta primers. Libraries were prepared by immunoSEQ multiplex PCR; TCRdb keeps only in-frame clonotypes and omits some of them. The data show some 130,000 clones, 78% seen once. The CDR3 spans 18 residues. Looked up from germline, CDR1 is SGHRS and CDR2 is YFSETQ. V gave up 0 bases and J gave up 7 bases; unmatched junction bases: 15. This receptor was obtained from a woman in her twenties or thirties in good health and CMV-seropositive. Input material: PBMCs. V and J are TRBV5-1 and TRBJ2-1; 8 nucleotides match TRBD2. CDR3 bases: TGCGCCAGCAGCTTGGTGGGTGGTATGGGACTAGGACTGAATGAGCAGTTCTTC. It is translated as CASSLVGGMGLGLNEQFF. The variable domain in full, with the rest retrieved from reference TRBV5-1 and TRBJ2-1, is KAGVTQTPRYLIKTRGQQVTLSCSPISGHRSVSWYQQTPGQGLQFLFEYFSETQRNKGNFPGRFSGRQFSNSRSEMNVSTLELGDSALYLCASSLVGGMGLGLNEQFFGPGTRLTVL.